Sequencing of this TCR beta chain was carried out in a study of blood T cell repertoires in COVID-19. The data were produced by immunoSEQ multiplex PCR, yet TCRdb's version contains in-frame clones alone and is incomplete. The sample holds about 150,000 clones, 70% to 80% seen once. Trimming removed 0 bases from V and 13 bases from J; junction bases left unmatched: 9. This CDR3 is 15 amino acids long. Looked up from germline, CDR1 is LGHNA and CDR2 is YNFKEQ. The chain is built from TRBV4-2 and TRBJ1-6, with 7 nucleotides matching TRBD1. The receptor was derived from a woman aged 70-85 years in a cohort exposed to, infected with or recovered from COVID-19 (not recorded which). Sequencing used PBMCs or T cells enriched from blood (not recorded which). In DNA, the CDR3 is TGTGCCAGCAGCCAAGACAGGACAGGAACGGGGCCCCTCCACTTT. As protein: CASSQDRTGTGPLHF.